A single TCR beta chain is shown here with its context. Its antigen is currently unknown. Losses at the gene ends were 8 bases for V and 4 bases for J; bases not matched to a gene: 7. The CDR3 consists of 14 residues. Germline V gene lookup returns CDR1 MNHEY and CDR2 SVGAGI. The data originate from a study of graft-versus-host responses after intestinal transplantation. Study outcomes and limitations: Within the allografts of patients who had graft-donor T cell macrochimerism, graft-versus-host to host-versus-graft clonal ratios were high. Marrow from the recipient contained GvH clones, some of which had appeared first in ileum or blood. Early post-transplant HvG declines tracked with peak circulating GvH clone levels.

Assay: immunoSEQ multiplex PCR; the TCRdb copy retains only in-frame clones and omits some. Of 62,000 or so clones in the sample, more than 90% are singletons; the top ten hold around 1.7%. The chain uses TRBV6-5 and TRBJ2-2; TRBD2 aligns across 7 bases. The sequenced sample was unstimulated CD8+ T cells sorted from spleen or lymph node cells, obtained before transplant. This TCR was sampled from a human donor who was the organ donor for an intestinal transplant. In nucleotides, the CDR3 is TGTGCCAGCGGGGGAGGGCCGGCCACCGGGGAGCTGTTTTTT. It translates to CASGGGPATGELFF.